This T cell receptor (beta chain) was documented in a study of blood T cell repertoires in COVID-19. At the level of the study: Whether acute or convalescent, the COVID-19 samples came from the United States, Italy and Spain. From T cells, B-cell-depleted T cells, or PBMCs came the material, which was cDNA or gDNA.

In assigning cohorts, the study relied on participant-reported clinical history. This CDR3 contains 17 residues. Per the germline V gene, CDR1 is LNHNV and CDR2 is YYDKDF (reference sequence). After removal of 7 bases from V and 0 bases from J, the junction contained 10 bases not matched to a gene. Original processing notes: Estimation of nucleated cell counts relied on the amplification of reference gene primers. TCRdb's table, derived via immunoSEQ multiplex PCR, lists solely in-frame clones and lacks some. That table supplies the V and J calls and clone size; D and trimming were determined from the DNA. The sample includes some 360,000 clones, 88% of them seen just once.

The sequenced material came from PBMCs or T cells enriched from blood (not recorded which). The chain has TRBV15 and TRBJ1-3; TRBD1 aligns across 9 bases. This receptor was taken from a woman aged 25 to 39 who had been exposed to COVID-19. The DNA for the CDR3 is TGTGCCACCACCCCCGGGACAGGGAGGTTCTCTGGAAACACCATATATTTT. This codes for CATTPGTGRFSGNTIYF.